This is a list of T cell receptor beta chains from one sample in a study of a mutant IDH1 vaccine in newly diagnosed glioma. These receptors lack a known antigen. This table comes from immunoSEQ multiplex PCR, and its TCRdb copy is limited to in-frame clones, with some not included. The sample includes tens of thousands of clones, 92% of them seen just once. Sequences were derived from PBMCs, sampled from a glioma patient whose treatment included an IDH1 peptide vaccine. The receptors here all came from a man in his fifties or sixties with glioma. The CDR3 runs from the conserved cysteine through the conserved F or W. Each record gives: J gene, clone size, V gene, D gene, CDR3 protein, CDR3 DNA. The D gene is left open where the match is weak. Clone sizes are given selectively: once, few, many, or a class where the clone is expanded.

J: TRBJ1-1; size: NA; V: TRBV7-9; D: TRBD1; CDR3: CASSPRPGTGGGRTEAFF; DNA: TGTGCCAGCAGCCCGAGGCCCGGGACAGGGGGCGGCCGGACTGAAGCTTTCTTT
J: TRBJ2-5; size: NA; V: TRBV6-1; D: NA; CDR3: CASSEANRVGAQREWGTQYF; DNA: TGTGCCAGCAGTGAAGCCAACAGGGTTGGTGCCCAACGGGAATGGGGGACCCAGTACTTC
J: TRBJ2-3; size: NA; V: TRBV2; D: TRBD2; CDR3: CASSKTSGGADTQYF; DNA: TGTGCCAGCAGCAAAACTAGCGGGGGCGCAGATACGCAGTATTTT
J: TRBJ1-5; size: NA; V: TRBV4-1; D: TRBD1; CDR3: CASSPLQGGNQPQHF; DNA: TGCGCCAGCAGCCCTTTACAGGGGGGGAATCAGCCCCAGCATTTT
J: TRBJ1-1; size: once; V: TRBV27; D: NA; CDR3: CASITGTEAFF; DNA: TGTGCCAGCATTACAGGGACTGAAGCTTTCTTT
J: TRBJ2-7; size: NA; V: TRBV4-2; D: TRBD1; CDR3: CASSPGQGAYYEQYF; DNA: TGTGCCAGCAGCCCAGGCCAGGGGGCTTACTACGAGCAGTACTTC
J: TRBJ1-3; size: once; V: TRBV4-1; D: NA; CDR3: CASSPHLGQQRNTIYF; DNA: TGCGCCAGCAGCCCCCACCTTGGACAGCAAAGAAACACCATATATTTT
J: TRBJ1-3; size: NA; V: TRBV5-1; D: TRBD1; CDR3: CASSFNTGGSGNTIYF; DNA: TGCGCCAGCAGCTTTAATACAGGGGGCTCTGGAAACACCATATATTTT
J: TRBJ1-2; size: NA; V: TRBV30; D: TRBD1; CDR3: CAWRMTGIAAGYTF; DNA: TGTGCCTGGAGGATGACAGGGATCGCGGCTGGCTACACCTTC
J: TRBJ1-1; size: NA; V: TRBV28; D: NA; CDR3: CASSSPADTEAFF; DNA: TGTGCCAGCAGTTCTCCCGCGGACACTGAAGCTTTCTTT
J: TRBJ1-4; size: NA; V: TRBV7-2; D: NA; CDR3: CASTPGQGRKLFF; DNA: TGTGCCAGCACCCCCGGTCAGGGGCGGAAACTGTTTTTT
J: TRBJ2-7; size: NA; V: TRBV5-6; D: NA; CDR3: CASSLNGATYEQYF; DNA: TGTGCCAGCAGCTTGAACGGGGCTACCTACGAGCAGTACTTC
J: TRBJ1-2; size: NA; V: TRBV7-2; D: NA; CDR3: CASSTSTGNYGYTF; DNA: TGTGCCAGCAGCACGTCGACGGGTAATTATGGCTACACCTTC
J: TRBJ2-7; size: NA; V: TRBV27; D: NA; CDR3: CASSFVGQSTYEQYF; DNA: TGTGCCAGCAGTTTTGTTGGACAGTCAACCTACGAGCAGTACTTC